The 25 T cell receptor beta chains below come from one sample, sequenced in a study of blood T cell repertoires in COVID-19. Assay: immunoSEQ multiplex PCR; the TCRdb copy retains only in-frame clones and omits some. Here the sample spans over 250,000 clones, under 90% being singletons. The sample comprised peripheral blood. The receptor set was obtained from a woman aged 45-60 years who had recovered from COVID-19.

This clone was counted between two and nine times. Different DNA sequences within this sample yield the same CDR3. The J gene is TRBJ1-1, the V gene TRBV7-9; D call uncertain. The germline V gene encodes CDR1 SEHNR and CDR2 FQNEAQ (reference sequence). The V end was cut by 1 base, the J end by 1 base, with 4 bases between. This CDR3 comprises 13 residues. Written as DNA, the CDR3 is TGTGCCAGCAGCTTAGGACAGAACACTGAAGCTTTCTTT. Its translation: CASSLGQNTEAFF.

The genes are TRBV28 and TRBJ1-5; a possible D gene is TRBD1 (6 bases). V gave up 10 bases and J gave up 4 bases, with 14 bases separating them. The CDR3 extends over 13 amino acids. Germline CDR1 MDHEN, CDR2 SYDVKM. CDR3 nucleotide sequence: TGTGCCATAGCAGGGGATTGGAATCAGCCCCAGCATTTT. Translated, it gives CAIAGDWNQPQHF. The variable domain in full, completed from reference TRBV28 and TRBJ1-5, reads DVKVTQSSRYLVKRTGEKVFLECVQDMDHENMFWYRQDPGLGLRLIYFSYDVKMKEKGDIPEGYSVSREKKERFSLILESASTNQTSMYLCAIAGDWNQPQHFGDGTRLSIL.

In its sample, this clone was seen once. The chain has TRBV24-1 and TRBJ1-4; 7 bases agree with TRBD1. Germline V gene sequence: CDR1 KGHDR, CDR2 SFDVKD. The CDR3 contains 16 residues. V lost 3 bases to trimming and J lost 1 base; unmatched junction nucleotides: 4. CDR3 region: CATSDPNRGTNEKLFF. The DNA for the CDR3 is TGTGCCACCAGTGATCCCAACAGGGGAACTAATGAAAAACTGTTTTTT.

The V gene is TRBV3-1 (or the pseudogene TRBV3-2), the J gene TRBJ1-1; D may be TRBD1 (5 bases). Trimming shortened V by 2 bases and J by 3 bases, and 10 bases separated the two germline ends. CDR3 length: 14 residues. The germline V gene encodes CDR1 LGHDT and CDR2 YNNKEL (reference sequence). The CDR3 nucleotides read TGTGCCAGCAGCCAAAGGGGTGGCGACACTGAAGCTTTCTTT. Translating it yields CASSQRGGDTEAFF.

This clone has a single count. The chain is built from TRBV6-2 or TRBV6-3 and TRBJ1-1, with a weak D call TRBD1 (6 bases). V was shortened by 0 bases and J by 3 bases, with 17 bases between the two germline ends. The V gene's germline CDR1 is MNHEY and CDR2 SVGEGT. This CDR3 is built from 17 residues. CDR3: CASSYSPGRGGDTEAFF. CDR3 DNA sequence: TGTGCCAGCAGTTACTCCCCCGGAAGGGGGGGTGACACTGAAGCTTTCTTT.

The J gene is TRBJ2-1, the V gene TRBV29-1; D is ambiguous. V lost 6 bases, J lost 3 bases, and 3 bases lay in between. The germline CDR1 and CDR2 sequences are SQVTM and ANQGSEA. The CDR3 has 10 amino acids. In nucleotides, the CDR3 is TGCAGCGTCTTCTACAATGAGCAGTTCTTC. This codes for CSVFYNEQFF.

The chain carries TRBV4-2 and TRBJ2-1, with 8 bases that match TRBD2. The J segment lost 5 bases and the V segment lost 10 bases, leaving 7 bases of the junction unmatched. There are 13 residues in the CDR3. Germline loops: CDR1 LGHNA, CDR2 YNFKEQ. The CDR3, as DNA: TGTGCCACCCTTAGCGGGGCCCACAATGAGCAGTTCTTC. It specifies CATLSGAHNEQFF.

The chain links TRBV2 to TRBJ1-6, with D perhaps TRBD1 (5 bases). V lost 2 bases and J 7 bases, leaving 15 bases between the germline ends. The germline V gene encodes CDR1 SNHLY and CDR2 FYNNEI. CDR3 length: 16 amino acids. Here the CDR3 DNA reads TGTGCCAGCAGTGAATCGGCGGGGCCAGAAAATTCACCCCTCCACTTT. This translates into CASSESAGPENSPLHF.

V gene TRBV30 combines with J gene TRBJ1-2; possible D gene TRBD1, 5 bases. This CDR3 is built from 14 residues. V lost 2 bases, J lost 0 bases, and 10 bases lay in between. CDR1 GTSNPN and CDR2 SVGIG come from the germline V gene (reference sequence). The CDR3 region is CAWSNRNPNYGYTF. The CDR3 nucleotides are TGTGCCTGGAGTAACAGGAATCCTAACTATGGCTACACCTTC.

The chain couples TRBV19 to TRBJ2-7; D call uncertain. The V end lost 4 bases, the J end lost 0 bases, and 10 bases lay between the germline ends. The germline CDR1 and CDR2 sequences are LNHDA and SQIVND (reference sequence). The CDR3 runs 14 residues. Written as DNA, the CDR3 is TGTGCCAGTAGTAGGGCCTATAGCTCCTACGAGCAGTACTTC. Protein: CASSRAYSSYEQYF.

The chain's CDR3 is CASSLAGSPYEQYF. The DNA for the CDR3 is TGTGCCAGCAGTCTCGCGGGGAGTCCCTACGAGCAGTACTTC. This chain uses TRBV13 with TRBJ2-7; perhaps TRBD2 as D (6 bases). Deletions cut 6 bases from V and 2 bases from J, with 14 bases between. The germline gives CDR1 PRHDT, CDR2 FYEKMQ (reference sequence). CDR3 size: 14 residues.

V usage is TRBV7-2 and J usage is TRBJ1-1; D gene uncertain. Per the germline V gene, CDR1 is SGHTA and CDR2 is FQGNSA. The ends were cut back, 5 bases at V and 1 base at J, with 11 bases in the middle. The CDR3 has 14 residues. The chain's CDR3 is CASSPLVRNTEAFF. The CDR3 nucleotides read TGTGCCAGCAGCCCACTGGTCCGGAACACTGAAGCTTTCTTT.

The V and J genes are TRBV12-3 or TRBV12-4 and TRBJ2-7; possibly TRBD1 for D (6 bases). The CDR3 has 13 amino acids. Trimming shortened V by 5 bases and J by 6 bases, and 14 bases separated the two germline ends. The CDR3 nucleotides are TGTGCCAGCAGTGCCACAGGGTTGTTCGAGCAGTACTTC. This encodes CASSATGLFEQYF.

The V and J genes are TRBV3-1 (or the pseudogene TRBV3-2) and TRBJ2-1; the D gene is possibly TRBD2 (6 bases). CDR1 is LGHDT and CDR2 is YNNKEL in the germline V gene (reference sequence). This CDR3 is built from 13 residues. Trimming cost V 4 bases and J 14 bases, with 18 bases left between them. The CDR3 is CASSRGDRTPEFF. DNA for the CDR3: TGTGCCAGCAGCCGGGGGGACCGCACCCCAGAGTTCTTC.

The chain couples TRBV19 to TRBJ2-5; perhaps TRBD2 as D (5 bases). CDR1 and CDR2 (germline): LNHDA, SQIVND (reference sequence). The CDR3 has 13 residues. The V and J ends lost 5 bases and 7 bases respectively, with 14 bases between them. CDR3 in DNA: TGTGCCAGTAGTTCTCAGCCCCGGGGGACCCAGTACTTC. The encoded protein is CASSSQPRGTQYF.

The genes are TRBV29-1 and TRBJ2-1; a weak D match, TRBD2 (6 bases). Germline CDR1 SQVTM, CDR2 ANQGSEA. CDR3 size: 11 residues. V gave up 5 bases and J gave up 9 bases, with 11 bases separating them. CDR3 DNA: TGCAGCGTTAGGGTGGGGGGTGAGCAGTTCTTC. This gives the protein CSVRVGGEQFF.

The V call is TRBV6-2 or TRBV6-3, the J call TRBJ1-1; D call uncertain. Trimming removed 1 base from V and 1 base from J, with 4 bases in between. The CDR3 is 13 residues long. Germline values: CDR1 MNHEY, CDR2 SVGEGT. The chain's CDR3 is CASSYLRNTEAFF. The DNA of the CDR3 is TGTGCCAGCAGTTACTTGAGGAACACTGAAGCTTTCTTT.

In this sample, this clone turned up once. DNA of the CDR3: TGTGCCAGCAGCTCATGGACAGGGAAACGTGGCTACACCTTC. Translating it yields CASSSWTGKRGYTF. J is TRBJ1-2 and V is TRBV5-5, with 8 bases fitting TRBD1. With 3 bases clipped from V and 7 bases from J, the junction kept 8 bases outside the gene matches. The length of the CDR3 is 14 residues. Germline CDR1 reads SGHKS; CDR2 reads YYEKEE (reference sequence). The whole variable domain, filled in from reference TRBV5-5 and TRBJ1-2, reads DAGVTQSPTHLIKTRGQQVTLRCSPISGHKSVSWYQQVLGQGPQFIFQYYEKEERGRGNFPDRFSARQFPNYSSELNVNALLLGDSALYLCASSSWTGKRGYTFGSGTRLTVV.

The rearrangement joins TRBV4-3 to TRBJ1-4, with 9 nucleotides matching TRBD1. CDR1 is LGHNA and CDR2 is YSLEER in the germline V gene. V was clipped by 3 bases and J by 4 bases; unmatched bases: 3. There are 15 residues in the CDR3. The DNA of the CDR3 is TGCGCCAGCAGCCATCCGGGACAGGGTAATGAAAAACTGTTTTTT. It translates to CASSHPGQGNEKLFF.

V is TRBV25-1 and J is TRBJ2-7; TRBD2 aligns across 11 bases. The V gene's germline CDR1 is MGHDK and CDR2 SYGVNS. This CDR3 is 15 amino acids long. V trimming: 1 base; J trimming: 4 bases; junction bases outside the gene matches: 3. The CDR3 sequence is CASSESGTSGYEQYF. In nucleotides, the CDR3 is TGTGCCAGCAGTGAATCTGGGACTAGCGGTTACGAGCAGTACTTC.

The V gene is TRBV2, the J gene TRBJ1-4; TRBD1 matches at 9 bases. The germline V gene encodes CDR1 SNHLY and CDR2 FYNNEI. This CDR3 contains 15 residues. Unmatched junction bases numbered 5, after V lost 1 base and J lost 8 bases. The CDR3 loop is CASSEVVGQGEKLFF. The DNA of the CDR3 is TGTGCCAGCAGTGAAGTGGTCGGACAGGGGGAAAAACTGTTTTTT.

V and J are TRBV7-2 and TRBJ1-2; D possibly corresponds to TRBD1 (5 bases). CDR3 size: 14 residues. V lost 2 bases, J lost 2 bases, and 9 bases lay in between. Germline CDR1 reads SGHTA; CDR2 reads FQGNSA. Here the CDR3 reads CASSLLGANYGYTF. The CDR3 coding sequence is TGTGCCAGCAGCTTATTAGGGGCAAACTATGGCTACACCTTC.

The chain combines TRBV27 with TRBJ2-1, with a tentative D call TRBD2 (6 bases). Germline V CDR1 and CDR2: MNHEY, SMNVEV (reference sequence). Trimming pared 5 bases from V and 7 bases from J, leaving 21 bases between. The CDR3 has 16 residues. In DNA form, the CDR3 reads TGTGCCAGCAGTCCCTACACGAATCCGGGGAGGAATGAGCAGTTCTTC. Its protein is CASSPYTNPGRNEQFF.

This clone was recorded only once. This chain joins TRBV7-8 and TRBJ1-4; TRBD1 agrees at 7 bases. Germline lookup yields CDR1 SGHVS and CDR2 FQNEAQ. After removal of 5 bases from V and 0 bases from J, the junction contained 12 bases not matched to a gene. This CDR3 has 18 residues. The CDR3 here is CASSPYTTGPATNEKLFF. The CDR3 DNA reads as TGTGCCAGCAGCCCTTACACGACAGGGCCCGCAACTAATGAAAAACTGTTTTTT.

This chain connects TRBV5-1 to TRBJ2-5; TRBD2 matches 8 bases. Looked up from germline, CDR1 is SGHRS and CDR2 is YFSETQ. The CDR3 sequence is 14 residues long. V lost 2 bases and J lost 5; bases outside the gene matches: 5. In DNA form, the CDR3 reads TGCGCCAGCAGCTTTAGCGGGGAGTTGGAGACCCAGTACTTC. It yields the protein CASSFSGELETQYF. Looking up the rest from reference TRBV5-1 and TRBJ2-5 gives the full variable domain: KAGVTQTPRYLIKTRGQQVTLSCSPISGHRSVSWYQQTPGQGLQFLFEYFSETQRNKGNFPGRFSGRQFSNSRSEMNVSTLELGDSALYLCASSFSGELETQYFGPGTRLLVL.